The 15 T cell receptor beta chains in this list originate from one sample, sequenced in a study of blood T cell repertoires in COVID-19. Data came from immunoSEQ multiplex PCR; TCRdb stores just in-frame clones and leaves some out. The sample yields around 150,000 clones, over 80% seen once. The material sequenced was peripheral blood. These receptors were taken from a woman aged 55-75 years who had recovered from COVID-19.

This rearrangement joins TRBV27 to TRBJ1-4, with D unclear. CDR1 is MNHEY, CDR2 SMNVEV, per germline (reference sequence). The CDR3 length is 14 residues. The germline V and J ends were trimmed by 5 bases and 5 bases, with 12 bases remaining between them. CDR3 protein: CASSRTTTNEKLFF. The DNA for the CDR3 is TGTGCCAGCAGTCGAACTACCACAAATGAAAAACTGTTTTTT. The variable domain in full, with the rest retrieved from reference TRBV27 and TRBJ1-4, is EAQVTQNPRYLITVTGKKLTVTCSQNMNHEYMSWYRQDPGLGLRQIYYSMNVEVTDKGDVPEGYKVSRKEKRNFPLILESPSPNQTSLYFCASSRTTTNEKLFFGSGTQLSVL.

V and J are TRBV28 and TRBJ2-5; unclear D gene. V was clipped by 3 bases and J by 2 bases, with 10 bases between them. Looked up from germline, CDR1 is MDHEN and CDR2 is SYDVKM. This CDR3 region has 14 residues. CDR3 bases: TGTGCCAGCAGTTTTCTACCTCTACAAGAGACCCAGTACTTC. This sequence encodes CASSFLPLQETQYF.

V and J are TRBV19 and TRBJ2-1; 9 bases match TRBD1. V shed 4 bases and J 6 bases; nucleotides not matched to a gene: 4. The CDR3 length is 14 residues. From germline, CDR1 is LNHDA and CDR2 SQIVND (reference sequence). CDR3 bases: TGTGCCAGTAGTACCCGGACAGGGGCCAATGAGCAGTTCTTC. Translated, it gives CASSTRTGANEQFF.

J is TRBJ1-4 and V is TRBV4-2; maybe TRBD1 (6 bases). The germline V and J ends were trimmed by 2 bases and 4 bases, with 11 bases remaining between them. CDR1 is LGHNA and CDR2 is YNFKEQ in the germline V gene. CDR3 length: 15 amino acids. The CDR3 spells CASSQRTEGNEKLFF. The CDR3 DNA reads TGTGCCAGCAGCCAACGGACAGAGGGTAATGAAAAACTGTTTTTT.

The rearrangement joins TRBV3-1 (or the pseudogene TRBV3-2) to TRBJ1-1; possibly TRBD1 for D (5 bases). The germline V gene has CDR1 LGHDT and CDR2 YNNKEL (reference sequence). V was cut by 4 bases and J by 2 bases, with 8 bases left in between. This CDR3 is built from 13 residues. This CDR3 reads CASSRTSNTEAFF. CDR3 DNA sequence: TGTGCCAGCAGCCGGACAAGTAACACTGAAGCTTTCTTT.

The CDR3 loop is CASGSAGYNEQFF. In nucleotides, the CDR3 is TGTGCCAGCGGGTCCGCGGGGTACAATGAGCAGTTCTTC. The chain links TRBV5-5 to TRBJ2-1, with D possibly being TRBD2 (6 bases). This CDR3 is built from 13 residues. CDR1 and CDR2 from the germline V gene are SGHKS and YYEKEE (reference sequence). The V end lost 7 bases, the J end lost 4 bases, and 12 bases lay between the germline ends.

The V gene is TRBV5-4, the J gene TRBJ2-5; TRBD2 agrees at 8 bases. Trimming at V came to 4 bases and at J to 1 base, leaving 9 bases not matched to a gene. Germline CDR1 reads SGHNT; CDR2 reads YYREEE (reference sequence). The CDR3 extends over 16 amino acids. The CDR3 DNA sequence: TGTGCCAGCAGCCGGGGGGGCAGGGAGGCCCAAGAGACCCAGTACTTC. Translating gives CASSRGGREAQETQYF.

DNA of the CDR3: TGCGCCAGCCACATGGGACAGGGGGCAAAGACCCAGTACTTC. This encodes CASHMGQGAKTQYF. V gene TRBV5-1 combines with J gene TRBJ2-5; 12 bases match TRBD1. The J segment lost 6 bases and the V segment lost 7 bases, leaving 7 bases of the junction unmatched. In germline, CDR1 is SGHRS, CDR2 YFSETQ. The CDR3 runs 14 residues.

V and J are TRBV19 and TRBJ1-2, with D possibly TRBD1 on 6 matching bases. V lost 3 bases and J lost 4, with 12 bases in between. Germline CDR1 is LNHDA and CDR2 is SQIVND (reference sequence). This CDR3 is 14 amino acids long. CDR3 loop: CASSIEGHTYGYTF. CDR3 sequence (DNA): TGTGCCAGTAGTATTGAGGGACATACCTATGGCTACACCTTC.

The V gene is TRBV28, the J gene TRBJ1-1; the D gene is possibly TRBD1 (6 bases). Trimming removed 8 bases at V and 7 bases at J, with 17 bases between. The length of the CDR3 is 13 residues. Germline CDR1 and CDR2: MDHEN and SYDVKM. The chain's CDR3 is CASSSPGVREAFF. The CDR3 DNA follows: TGTGCCAGCTCCTCCCCAGGGGTTCGTGAAGCTTTCTTT. The full variable domain, completed using reference TRBV28 and TRBJ1-1, is DVKVTQSSRYLVKRTGEKVFLECVQDMDHENMFWYRQDPGLGLRLIYFSYDVKMKEKGDIPEGYSVSREKKERFSLILESASTNQTSMYLCASSSPGVREAFFGQGTRLTVV.

The chain recombines TRBV4-1 with TRBJ1-1, with a tentative D call TRBD1 (6 bases). The CDR3 is 17 residues long. Germline V CDR1 and CDR2: MGHRA, YSYEKL. The germline V and J ends were trimmed by 4 bases and 0 bases, with 18 bases remaining between them. In nucleotides, the CDR3 is TGCGCCAGCAGCCTCAGGGGCAACGGGGGGTTGAACACTGAAGCTTTCTTT. Amino acid sequence: CASSLRGNGGLNTEAFF.

V and J are TRBV5-1 and TRBJ2-1, with TRBD1 identical over 10 bases. In germline, CDR1 is SGHRS, CDR2 YFSETQ. This CDR3 has 14 amino acids. The ends lost 6 bases at V and 8 bases at J; junction bases unmatched: 8. CDR3 nucleotides: TGCGCCAGCACCCGTCGGGACAGGGGCGATGAGCAGTTCTTC. Amino acids: CASTRRDRGDEQFF.

CDR3 sequence: CASSLLVSLNSPLHF. Written as DNA, the CDR3 is TGTGCCAGCAGCTTATTAGTGTCCCTTAATTCACCCCTCCACTTT. The rearrangement uses TRBV7-2 and TRBJ1-6; D uncertain. The germline V gene has CDR1 SGHTA and CDR2 FQGNSA. Trimming pared 2 bases from V and 6 bases from J, leaving 11 bases between. This CDR3 region has 15 residues.

This rearrangement joins TRBV5-6 to TRBJ1-1; D might be TRBD1 (5 bases). CDR1 and CDR2 from the germline V gene are SGHDT and YYEEEE. The CDR3 has 17 residues. With 0 bases removed from V and 0 bases from J, the gap between germline ends came to 15 bases. The CDR3 loop reads CASSLEGPYRMNTEAFF. The CDR3, as DNA: TGTGCCAGCAGCTTGGAGGGGCCCTATCGCATGAACACTGAAGCTTTCTTT.

The V and J genes are TRBV2 and TRBJ2-3; possible D gene TRBD2, 5 bases. The CDR3 consists of 14 residues. CDR1 SNHLY and CDR2 FYNNEI come from the germline V gene. Trimming pared 8 bases from V and 1 base from J, leaving 13 bases between. CDR3 sequence reads: CASAAGLGTDTQYF. The CDR3 bases are TGTGCCAGCGCGGCCGGACTGGGCACAGATACGCAGTATTTT.